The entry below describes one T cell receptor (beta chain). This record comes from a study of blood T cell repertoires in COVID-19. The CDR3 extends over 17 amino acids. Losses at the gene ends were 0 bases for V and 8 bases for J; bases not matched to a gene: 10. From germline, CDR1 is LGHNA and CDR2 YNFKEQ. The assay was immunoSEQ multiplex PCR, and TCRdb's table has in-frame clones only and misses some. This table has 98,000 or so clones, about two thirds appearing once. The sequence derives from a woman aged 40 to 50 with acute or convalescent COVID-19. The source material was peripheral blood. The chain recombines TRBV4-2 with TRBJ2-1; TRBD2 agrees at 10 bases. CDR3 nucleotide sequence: TGTGCCAGCAGCCAAGATCAGAAGCGGGGGGGCGGCGATGAGCAGTTCTTC. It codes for CASSQDQKRGGGDEQFF.